This T cell receptor (beta chain) was identified during a study of technical replicates of blood from a few donors (dated by TCRdb to the late 2010s). Comment on this clone: The antigen it recognizes is unknown. It has no much larger one-base neighbor in the sample; base qualities were not kept.

Libraries were made using the immunoSEQ multiplex PCR assay. What TCRdb holds here is the immuneACCESS table cut down to in-frame rearrangements. Part of the clones is not present; checked against another copy, under half of the missing clones reflect an unresolved V gene, and the others are unexplained. This sample has fewer than 85,000 clones in its table, and about 94% of those were observed once. Together, the top ten hold less than 0.3% of the sample. The TCR was taken from a human donor in good health. Specimen: T cells isolated from PBMCs.

The CDR3: CASSQNPGTGGKGDTDTQYF. The DNA sequence reads TGCGCCAGCAGCCAAAACCCCGGGACGGGAGGGAAAGGGGACACAGATACGCAGTATTTT. The chain is assembled from TRBV4-1 and TRBJ2-3, and 8 bases in between align with TRBD2. The CDR3 contains 20 residues, cysteine and phenylalanine counted. Here the CDR3 DNA is all that survives: 60 bases in frame from base 1. Taken from the germline V gene, the CDR1 and CDR2 loops are MGHRA and YSYEKL. V and J are trimmed by 2 bases and 2 bases, and the gene matches miss 18 bases of the junction.